This TCR beta chain was recovered during a study of blood T cell repertoires in COVID-19 (dated by TCRdb to the early 2020s). At the level of the whole study: Samples from collaborators originated in the United States, Italy and Spain and spanned both the acute and convalescent phases of COVID-19. The material from the prospective study consisted of cDNA or gDNA derived from T cells, B-cell-depleted T cells, or PBMCs. The dataset comprised deeply sampled blood TCRbeta repertoires from subjects exposed to, actively infected with, or recovered from COVID-19. The repertoires were released in a freely available public database intended as a resource for research on the immune response to SARS-CoV-2. Samples were obtained from the ongoing ImmuneRACE study (first 160 participants) and from over a thousand subjects provided by 6 global collaborators. The sample metadata nearly always contained a de-identified subject ID, COVID-19 status, age in years and sex. HLA class I and class II types, where available, came from metadata supplied by the sample provider rather than from assay-based typing.

What the research found in general, with its limitations: The quantity of clinical and demographic metadata differed by source and by participant and was supplied without curation.

Concerning this clone itself: Its antigen is still unknown. Per-base qualities were not stored, and no clone one base away is much larger.

Each collaborating institution followed its own protocols to collect whole blood in K2EDTA tubes. For TCRbeta analysis, collaborator samples were shipped as frozen whole blood, as isolated PBMCs, or as DNA extracted from either sample type. TCRbeta CDR3 regions were amplified from genomic DNA by means of the immunoSEQ Assay, a bias-controlled multiplex PCR. The paper's data handling went like this. Within the assay, amplification of reference gene primers was used to estimate how many nucleated cells each sample contained. To quantify the absolute abundance of each unique TCRbeta CDR3 rearrangement, sequence reads were collapsed and filtered. Productive Simpson clonality was computed per sample as the square root of Simpson's diversity index over productive rearrangements. In its TCRdb copy, this immuneACCESS table keeps in-frame sequences only and misses some clones. Where compared with another copy, unresolved V genes explain less than half of these, and the others have no known cause. V, J and clone size reflect that table, while D and trimming were determined from the DNA. The sample yields approximately 100,000 clones; about nine tenths were counted once. The biggest ten clones account for over 12% of the sample.

This receptor was obtained from a man aged 45-65 years with acute or convalescent COVID-19. Source material: peripheral blood.

The encoded CDR3 is CASSSYRGGGEQYF. The base sequence is TGTGCCAGCTCAAGTTACAGGGGGGGCGGCGAGCAGTACTTC. Here the chain combines TRBV18 and TRBJ2-7; TRBD1 is possibly the D segment (8 matching bases). Cut back by 5 bases and 6 bases, the V and J ends lie 17 bases apart. In the germline V gene, CDR1 corresponds to KGHSH and CDR2 to LQKENI. From the cysteine through the phenylalanine, the CDR3 covers 14 amino acids. Only the CDR3 portion is preserved as DNA: 42 bases, with reading frame beginning at the first base.